This T cell receptor (beta chain) stems from a study of CD8+ T cells in alopecia areata. RNA was extracted and reverse transcribed into cDNA as the sequencing template. The data were produced by immunoSEQ multiplex PCR, yet TCRdb's version contains in-frame clones alone and is incomplete. The sample holds 70,000 or so clones; around 30% are singletons and the top ten take just under 15%. The treatment was: oral pan-JAK inhibitor, 5-10 mg twice daily. Deletions cut 5 bases from V and 5 bases from J, with 15 bases between. This CDR3 is 14 amino acids long. CDR1 KGHSH and CDR2 LQKENI come from the germline V gene.

Sample: CD8+ T cells sorted from blood, taken at week 4, from a patient treated with tofacitinib. This chain joins TRBV18 and TRBJ1-2; D gene ambiguous. The source of this sequence is a human donor with alopecia areata. CDR3 coding DNA: TGTGCCAGCTCAGAGAGGACGCCTGGGTATGGCTACACCTTC. It translates to CASSERTPGYGYTF.